This T cell receptor beta chain was obtained from a study of T cell repertoires in ileal Crohn's disease. The protocol was immunoSEQ multiplex PCR, while the TCRdb copy is restricted to in-frame clones and leaves out a portion. Among about 13,000 clones listed, about 67% were seen once. In its sample, this clone was seen a few times. The time point denotes: neoterminal ileum biopsy at postoperative endoscopy, about 6 months after surgery. Sequenced: ileal tissue. The receptor's source is an adult with Crohn's disease.

The CDR3 here is CASSRDYEQYF. The CDR3 DNA follows: TGTGCCAGCTCCCGAGATTACGAGCAGTACTTC. The gene calls are TRBV18 and TRBJ2-7; D not resolved. In germline, CDR1 is KGHSH, CDR2 LQKENI. This CDR3 is built from 11 residues. Between the trimmed V and J ends, which lost 6 bases and 4 bases, there was a span of 7 bases. Combining the CDR3 with reference TRBV18 and TRBJ2-7 gives the whole variable domain NAGVMQNPRHLVRRRGQEARLRCSPMKGHSHVYWYRQLPEEGLKFMVYLQKENIIDESGMPKERFSAEFPKEGPSILRIQQVVRGDSAAYFCASSRDYEQYFGPGTRLTVT.